These 23 T cell receptor beta chains were all obtained from the same sample, sequenced in a study of CD8 T cells in Susac syndrome. Roughly 0.45 to 1 ug RNA was reverse transcribed with random hexamers. TCRdb re-called the immunoSEQ multiplex PCR reads through MiXCR, storing one row per CDR3 protein. The sample records under 550,000 distinct CDR3 sequences, more than 80% being singletons. Material for sequencing was CD8+ T cells from PBMCs. These receptors were obtained from a human donor with multiple sclerosis.

The V and J genes are TRBV27 and TRBJ2-7; 12 positions agree with TRBD2. Germline V gene sequence: CDR1 MNHEY, CDR2 SMNVEV (reference sequence). V lost 7 bases to trimming and J lost 4 bases; unmatched junction nucleotides: 5. The CDR3 length is 14 residues. In DNA, the CDR3 is TGTGCCAGCACCCTAGCGGGAGGGAAATACGAGCAGTACTTC. Translation gives CASTLAGGKYEQYF.

This chain links TRBV30 with TRBJ1-2; the D is unclear. Germline V lookup: CDR1 GTSNPN, CDR2 SVGIG (reference sequence). The CDR3 is 14 residues long. V dropped 0 bases and J dropped 4 bases, with 12 bases sitting between them. Written as DNA, the CDR3 is TGTGCCTGGAGTGTAGGCCAGCGGGGCTATGGCTACACCTTC. It translates to CAWSVGQRGYGYTF. The full variable domain, completed using reference TRBV30 and TRBJ1-2, is SQTIHQWPATLVQPVGSPLSLECTVEGTSNPNLYWYRQAAGRGLQLLFYSVGIGQISSEVPQNLSASRPQDRQFILSSKKLLLSDSGFYLCAWSVGQRGYGYTFGSGTRLTVV.

The gene calls are TRBV19 and TRBJ2-2; 8 nucleotides line up with TRBD1. The CDR3 consists of 13 residues. Trimming at V came to 9 bases and at J to 7 bases, leaving 7 bases not matched to a gene. Germline CDR1 and CDR2: LNHDA and SQIVND (reference sequence). This CDR3 reads CASQGAPSGELFF. The CDR3, as DNA: TGTGCCAGCCAGGGGGCGCCGAGCGGGGAGCTGTTTTTT.

This clonotype was observed a single time. The chain employs TRBV9 and TRBJ2-7; TRBD2 aligns across 7 bases. V lost 4 bases, J lost 2 bases, and 12 bases stayed unmatched. Germline values: CDR1 SGDLS, CDR2 YYNGEE. The CDR3 totals 16 residues. The CDR3 bases are TGTGCCAGCAGCCCCCTGTGGGGAGCGGGGACCTACGAGCAGTACTTC. It codes for CASSPLWGAGTYEQYF.

The J gene is TRBJ1-1, the V gene TRBV2; the D is unclear. Per the germline V gene, CDR1 is SNHLY and CDR2 is FYNNEI. Trimming pared 7 bases from V and 1 base from J, leaving 13 bases between. The length of the CDR3 is 14 residues. The CDR3 loop reads CASIGSIRNTEAFF. The CDR3 DNA is TGTGCCAGCATTGGGTCCATTAGGAACACTGAAGCTTTCTTT.

The chain uses TRBV21-1 and TRBJ2-1; the D call TRBD1 from the table was never checked on the DNA. TRBV21-1 is assigned pseudogene status. The CDR3 has 15 amino acids. CDR3 amino acids: CASSKPGQGRDEQFF. Here the CDR3 DNA reads TGTGCCAGCAGCAAACCGGGACAGGGGCGCGATGAGCAGTTCTTC.

In this sample, this clonotype turned up a few times. The chain recombines TRBV6-5 with TRBJ2-1; 11 bases match TRBD2. This CDR3 has 16 residues. V gave up 4 bases and J gave up 9 bases; unmatched junction bases: 11. Germline CDR1 is MNHEY and CDR2 is SVGAGI. The CDR3 spells CASSSISGRALGEQFF. The DNA of the CDR3 is TGTGCCAGCAGTTCCATTAGCGGGAGGGCCCTTGGTGAGCAGTTCTTC.

The chain recombines TRBV20-1 with TRBJ2-7; D gene unclear. Germline CDR1 reads DFQATT; CDR2 reads SNEGSKA (reference sequence). The CDR3 is 13 amino acids. Trimming pared 6 bases from V and 0 bases from J, leaving 12 bases between. In DNA form, the CDR3 reads TGCAGTGCCCGGACGGATAGCTCCTACGAGCAGTACTTC. This gives the protein CSARTDSSYEQYF.

J is TRBJ2-7 and V is TRBV19; D is possibly TRBD2 (5 bases). This CDR3 has 16 amino acids. Germline V gene data show CDR1 as LNHDA and CDR2 as SQIVND (reference sequence). V dropped 2 bases and J dropped 2 bases, with 16 bases sitting between them. The CDR3 bases are TGTGCCAGTAGTATAATGGGCGCGGCGACTACCTACGAGCAGTACTTC. It is translated as CASSIMGAATTYEQYF.

CDR3 in amino acids: CSARDWLGFGSYEQYF. The CDR3 nucleotides read TGCAGTGCTAGAGACTGGCTTGGGTTTGGCTCCTACGAGCAGTACTTC. This rearrangement joins TRBV20-1 to TRBJ2-7; D not certain. V lost 0 bases and J 0 bases, leaving 15 bases between the germline ends. This CDR3 is built from 16 residues. From germline, CDR1 is DFQATT and CDR2 SNEGSKA (reference sequence).

The rearrangement joins TRBV27 to TRBJ1-1; D call uncertain. CDR3 length: 13 amino acids. V gave up 3 bases and J gave up 4 bases, with 9 bases separating them. The germline V gene encodes CDR1 MNHEY and CDR2 SMNVEV (reference sequence). The CDR3 nucleotides are TGTGCCAGCAGTTTTGGAGGCTCCACTGAAGCTTTCTTT. It specifies CASSFGGSTEAFF.

J is TRBJ1-1 and V is TRBV27; D is unclear. The CDR3 covers 14 residues. V was clipped by 0 bases and J by 3 bases, with 8 bases between them. Germline V CDR1 and CDR2: MNHEY, SMNVEV (reference sequence). CDR3 DNA sequence: TGTGCCAGCAGTTTATCAGGGATCGACACTGAAGCTTTCTTT. Protein: CASSLSGIDTEAFF.

This chain links TRBV7-9 with TRBJ2-1, with 9 bases lining up with TRBD2. The J segment lost 5 bases and the V segment lost 2 bases, leaving 10 bases of the junction unmatched. The CDR3 loop spans 17 amino acids. Germline assignment: CDR1 SEHNR and CDR2 FQNEAQ (reference sequence). CDR3 sequence: CASSLILAGGKDNEQFF. CDR3 coding DNA: TGTGCCAGCAGCTTAATCCTGGCGGGAGGGAAAGACAATGAGCAGTTCTTC.

The chain employs TRBV5-6 and TRBJ1-3, with 8 bases that match TRBD1. CDR1 and CDR2 from the germline V gene are SGHDT and YYEEEE. This CDR3 region has 14 residues. The J segment lost 9 bases and the V segment lost 2 bases, leaving 7 bases of the junction unmatched. The DNA of the CDR3 is TGTGCCAGCAGCTTTCAGACAGGGGTTCCCACCATATATTTT. As protein: CASSFQTGVPTIYF.

This chain links TRBV7-6 with TRBJ2-5; perhaps TRBD2 as D (5 bases). The germline CDR1 and CDR2 sequences are SGHVS and FNYEAQ. This CDR3 region has 13 residues. The V and J ends lost 5 bases and 3 bases respectively, with 10 bases between them. In nucleotides, the CDR3 is TGTGCCAGCAGCCCGTCGGAGGAAGAGACCCAGTACTTC. Amino acids: CASSPSEEETQYF.

The genes are TRBV18 and TRBJ2-7; maybe TRBD1 (6 bases). CDR3 length equals 14 residues. Deletions cut 0 bases from V and 2 bases from J, with 8 bases between. Per the germline V gene, CDR1 is KGHSH and CDR2 is LQKENI. CDR3 protein: CASSPPQGPYEQYF. CDR3 in DNA: TGTGCCAGCTCACCACCACAGGGTCCCTACGAGCAGTACTTC.

CDR3 DNA sequence: TGTGCCAGCAGCTTATGGGAACGGCCCGAAGCTTTCTTT. Its protein product is CASSLWERPEAFF. This sequence joins TRBV7-2 and TRBJ1-1; D is unresolved. V lost 2 bases and J lost 8, with 12 bases in between. Germline V gene data show CDR1 as SGHTA and CDR2 as FQGNSA. CDR3 length: 13 residues.

This chain's CDR3 is CASSVLAEKSSYEQYF. As DNA, the CDR3 is TGTGCCAGCAGCGTACTAGCGGAGAAAAGCTCCTACGAGCAGTACTTC. This chain uses TRBV28 with TRBJ2-7; 8 bases map to TRBD2. The J segment lost 0 bases and the V segment lost 6 bases, leaving 10 bases of the junction unmatched. Germline CDR1 and CDR2: MDHEN and SYDVKM. There are 16 residues in the CDR3.

The chain employs TRBV4-1 and TRBJ2-1; a weak D match, TRBD2 (5 bases). Germline lookup yields CDR1 MGHRA and CDR2 YSYEKL. Trimming cost V 1 base and J 4 bases, with 11 bases left between them. CDR3 length: 15 residues. CDR3 DNA sequence: TGCGCCAGCAGCCAAGGAGGGTTCTTTTACAATGAGCAGTTCTTC. Amino acids: CASSQGGFFYNEQFF.

This clonotype was picked up a small number of times. V is TRBV14 and J is TRBJ2-7; TRBD1 matches 9 bases. This CDR3 comprises 14 residues. The germline CDR1 and CDR2 sequences are SGHDN and FVKESK. The V segment lost 4 bases and the J segment 2 bases; nucleotides outside the gene matches: 3. CDR3 in amino acids: CASSRRQGAYEQYF. The CDR3 bases are TGTGCCAGCAGCCGTAGACAGGGGGCCTACGAGCAGTACTTC.

The chain couples TRBV5-6 to TRBJ2-1; no clear D. This CDR3 is 14 amino acids long. V lost 4 bases and J 6 bases, leaving 14 bases between the germline ends. Germline V lookup: CDR1 SGHDT, CDR2 YYEEEE. The CDR3 DNA reads as TGTGCCAGCAGCGGGCAGGCAGGCCCCAATGAGCAGTTCTTC. Amino acid sequence: CASSGQAGPNEQFF. The full variable domain, completed using reference TRBV5-6 and TRBJ2-1, is DAGVTQSPTHLIKTRGQQVTLRCSPKSGHDTVSWYQQALGQGPQFIFQYYEEEERQRGNFPDRFSGHQFPNYSSELNVNALLLGDSALYLCASSGQAGPNEQFFGPGTRLTVL.

A few counts support this clonotype. The V call is TRBV19, the J call TRBJ1-6; possible D gene TRBD1, 5 bases. The CDR3 consists of 13 residues. CDR1 is LNHDA and CDR2 is SQIVND in the germline V gene (reference sequence). V was trimmed by 5 bases and J by 11 bases, leaving 13 bases between them. The CDR3 spells CASSPEGLAPLHF. The CDR3 nucleotides read TGTGCCAGTAGTCCGGAGGGGTTAGCACCCCTCCACTTT. The full variable domain, with the rest looked up from reference TRBV19 and TRBJ1-6, is DGGITQSPKYLFRKEGQNVTLSCEQNLNHDAMYWYRQDPGQGLRLIYYSQIVNDFQKGDIAEGYSVSREKKESFPLTVTSAQKNPTAFYLCASSPEGLAPLHFGNGTRLTVT.

The J gene is TRBJ1-2, the V gene TRBV6-1, with D hard to call. CDR1 and CDR2 (germline): MNHNS, SASEGT. V was shortened by 3 bases and J by 5 bases, with 13 bases between the two germline ends. CDR3 length equals 14 residues. In nucleotides, the CDR3 is TGTGCCAGCAGTGAGTGGAGGGAGTGGTATGGCTACACCTTC. Its protein is CASSEWREWYGYTF.